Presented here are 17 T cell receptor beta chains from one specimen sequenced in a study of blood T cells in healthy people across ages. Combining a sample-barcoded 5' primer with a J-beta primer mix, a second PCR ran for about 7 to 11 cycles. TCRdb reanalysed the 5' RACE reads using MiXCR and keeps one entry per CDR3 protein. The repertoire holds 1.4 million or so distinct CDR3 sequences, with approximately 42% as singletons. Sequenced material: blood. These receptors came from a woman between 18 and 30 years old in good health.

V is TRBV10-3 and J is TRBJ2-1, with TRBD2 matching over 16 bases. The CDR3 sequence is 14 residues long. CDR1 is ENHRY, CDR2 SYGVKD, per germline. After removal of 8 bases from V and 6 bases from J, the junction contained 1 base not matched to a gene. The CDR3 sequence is CAIGTSGGANEQFF. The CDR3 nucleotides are TGTGCCATCGGGACTAGCGGGGGGGCCAATGAGCAGTTCTTC.

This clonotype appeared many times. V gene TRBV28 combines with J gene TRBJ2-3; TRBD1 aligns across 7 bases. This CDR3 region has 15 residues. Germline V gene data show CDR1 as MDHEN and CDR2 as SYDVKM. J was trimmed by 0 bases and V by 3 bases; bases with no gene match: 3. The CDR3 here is CASSLVTGSTDTQYF. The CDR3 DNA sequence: TGTGCCAGCAGTTTGGTGACAGGGAGCACAGATACGCAGTATTTT.

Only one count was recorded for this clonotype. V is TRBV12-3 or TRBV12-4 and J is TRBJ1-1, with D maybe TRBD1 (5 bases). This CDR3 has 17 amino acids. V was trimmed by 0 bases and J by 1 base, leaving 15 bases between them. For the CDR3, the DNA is TGTGCCAGCAGTTTAGCGCGTCAGGGAAGGGGGAACACTGAAGCTTTCTTT. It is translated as CASSLARQGRGNTEAFF.

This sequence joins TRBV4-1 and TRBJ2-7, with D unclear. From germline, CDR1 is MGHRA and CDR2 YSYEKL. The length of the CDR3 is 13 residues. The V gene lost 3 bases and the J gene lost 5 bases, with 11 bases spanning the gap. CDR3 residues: CASSQGWANEQYF. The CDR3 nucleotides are TGCGCCAGCAGCCAGGGGTGGGCAAACGAGCAGTACTTC.

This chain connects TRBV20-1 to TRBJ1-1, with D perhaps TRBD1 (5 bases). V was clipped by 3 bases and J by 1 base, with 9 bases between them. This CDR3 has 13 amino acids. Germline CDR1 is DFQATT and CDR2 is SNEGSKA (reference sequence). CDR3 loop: CSARPGENTEAFF. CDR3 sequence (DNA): TGCAGTGCTAGGCCGGGGGAGAACACTGAAGCTTTCTTT.

The CDR3 loop is CASSVGVTSSYGYTF. CDR3 coding DNA: TGTGCCAGCAGTGTTGGGGTAACCTCTTCCTATGGCTACACCTTC. The V gene is TRBV2, the J gene TRBJ1-2, with D unresolved. In germline, CDR1 is SNHLY, CDR2 FYNNEI. CDR3 length: 15 residues. V lost 4 bases to trimming and J lost 4 bases, with 16 bases between them. Using reference TRBV2 and TRBJ1-2 for the parts outside the CDR3, the full variable domain is EPEVTQTPSHQVTQMGQEVILRCVPISNHLYFYWYRQILGQKVEFLVSFYNNEISEKSEIFDDQFSVERPDGSNFTLKIRSTKLEDSAMYFCASSVGVTSSYGYTFGSGTRLTVV.

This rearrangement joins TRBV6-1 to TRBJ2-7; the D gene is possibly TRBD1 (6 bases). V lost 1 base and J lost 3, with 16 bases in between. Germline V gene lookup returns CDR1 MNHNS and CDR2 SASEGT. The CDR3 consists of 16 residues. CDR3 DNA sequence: TGTGCCAGCAGTGAAGAGATATGGAACAGGGACTACGAGCAGTACTTC. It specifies CASSEEIWNRDYEQYF.

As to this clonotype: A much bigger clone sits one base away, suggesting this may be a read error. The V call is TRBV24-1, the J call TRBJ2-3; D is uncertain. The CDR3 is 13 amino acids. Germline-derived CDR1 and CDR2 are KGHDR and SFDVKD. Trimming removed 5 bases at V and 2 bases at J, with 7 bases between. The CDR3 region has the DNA TGTGCCACCAGTGTGGGCTCCACAGATACGCAGTATTTT. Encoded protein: CATSVGSTDTQYF.

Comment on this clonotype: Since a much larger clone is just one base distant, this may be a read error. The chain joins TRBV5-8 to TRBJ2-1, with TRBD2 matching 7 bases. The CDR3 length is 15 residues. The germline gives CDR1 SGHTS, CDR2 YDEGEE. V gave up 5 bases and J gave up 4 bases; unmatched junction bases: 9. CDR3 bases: TGTGCCAGCAGGCGACTATCGGGGGGTTACAATGAGCAGTTCTTC. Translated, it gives CASRRLSGGYNEQFF.

CDR3 coding DNA: TGTGCCAGCAGCTTAGGGACAACTGGCGGGGGTGTAAATGAGCAGTTCTTC. Its translation is CASSLGTTGGGVNEQFF. The chain recombines TRBV11-3 with TRBJ2-1; 7 nucleotides align to TRBD2. The germline CDR1 and CDR2 sequences are SGHNT and YENEEA. The CDR3 is 17 amino acids. The J segment lost 7 bases and the V segment lost 1 base, leaving 13 bases of the junction unmatched.

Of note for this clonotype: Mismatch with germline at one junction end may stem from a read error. The DNA of the CDR3 is TGTGCCAGCAGTCAGGACAGACTCGCAACTAAGGAAAAACTGTTTTTT. Translated, it gives CASSQDRLATKEKLFF. The rearrangement links TRBV12-3 or TRBV12-4 to TRBJ1-4, with D tentatively TRBD1 (6 bases). This CDR3 region has 16 residues.

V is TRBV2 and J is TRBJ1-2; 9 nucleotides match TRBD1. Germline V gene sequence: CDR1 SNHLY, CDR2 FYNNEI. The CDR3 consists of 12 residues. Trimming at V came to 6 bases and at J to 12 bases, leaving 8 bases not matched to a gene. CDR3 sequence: CASRRTGAVDTF. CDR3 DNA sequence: TGTGCCAGCAGGCGGACAGGGGCTGTCGACACCTTC.

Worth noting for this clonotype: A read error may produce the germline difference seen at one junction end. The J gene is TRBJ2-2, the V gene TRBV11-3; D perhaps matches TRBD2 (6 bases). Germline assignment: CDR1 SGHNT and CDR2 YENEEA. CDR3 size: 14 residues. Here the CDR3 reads CASSLDRVSGGLFF. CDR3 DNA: TGTGCCAGCAGCTTAGACAGGGTATCCGGGGGGCTGTTTTTT.

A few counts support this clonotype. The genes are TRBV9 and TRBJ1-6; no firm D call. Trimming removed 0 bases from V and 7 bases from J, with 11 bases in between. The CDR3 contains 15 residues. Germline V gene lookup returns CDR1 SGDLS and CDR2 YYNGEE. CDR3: CASSVGSQANSPLHF. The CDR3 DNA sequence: TGTGCCAGCAGCGTAGGATCTCAAGCCAATTCACCCCTCCACTTT.

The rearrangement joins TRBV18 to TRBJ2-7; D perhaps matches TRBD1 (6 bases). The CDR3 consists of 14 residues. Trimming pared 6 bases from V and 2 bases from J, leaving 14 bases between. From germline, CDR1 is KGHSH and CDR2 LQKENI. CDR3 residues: CASSWNGQTYEQYF. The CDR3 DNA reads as TGTGCCAGCTCCTGGAACGGACAGACCTACGAGCAGTACTTC.

The chain's CDR3 is CASSFWVGTPEAFF. CDR3 bases: TGTGCCAGCAGCTTTTGGGTAGGAACCCCTGAAGCTTTCTTT. This rearrangement joins TRBV11-2 to TRBJ1-1, with D unclear. Germline V gene sequence: CDR1 SGHAT, CDR2 FQNNGV. CDR3 length: 14 residues. V lost 3 bases, J lost 6 bases, and 14 bases lay in between.

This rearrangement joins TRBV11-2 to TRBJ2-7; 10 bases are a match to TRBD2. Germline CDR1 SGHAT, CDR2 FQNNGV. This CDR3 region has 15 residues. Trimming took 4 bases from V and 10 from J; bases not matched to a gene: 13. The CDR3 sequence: CASSSRGLAKITQYF. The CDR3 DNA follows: TGTGCCAGCAGCTCTAGGGGACTAGCGAAAATAACCCAGTACTTC. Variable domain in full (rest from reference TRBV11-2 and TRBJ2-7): EAGVAQSPRYKIIEKRQSVAFWCNPISGHATLYWYQQILGQGPKLLIQFQNNGVVDDSQLPKDRFSAERLKGVDSTLKIQPAKLEDSAVYLCASSSRGLAKITQYFGPGTRLTVT.